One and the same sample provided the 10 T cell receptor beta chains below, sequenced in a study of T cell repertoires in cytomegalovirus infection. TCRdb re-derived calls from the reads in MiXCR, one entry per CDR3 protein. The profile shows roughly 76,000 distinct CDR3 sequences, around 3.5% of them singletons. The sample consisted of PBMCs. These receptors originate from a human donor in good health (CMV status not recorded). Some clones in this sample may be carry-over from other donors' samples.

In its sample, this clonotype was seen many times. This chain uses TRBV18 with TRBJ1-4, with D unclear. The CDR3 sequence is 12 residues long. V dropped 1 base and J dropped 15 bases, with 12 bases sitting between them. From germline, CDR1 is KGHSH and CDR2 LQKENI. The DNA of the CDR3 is TGTGCCAGCTCACCACTCAGGCAGACGTTGTTTTTT. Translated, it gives CASSPLRQTLFF. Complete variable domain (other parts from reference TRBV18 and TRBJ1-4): NAGVMQNPRHLVRRRGQEARLRCSPMKGHSHVYWYRQLPEEGLKFMVYLQKENIIDESGMPKERFSAEFPKEGPSILRIQQVVRGDSAAYFCASSPLRQTLFFGSGTQLSVL.

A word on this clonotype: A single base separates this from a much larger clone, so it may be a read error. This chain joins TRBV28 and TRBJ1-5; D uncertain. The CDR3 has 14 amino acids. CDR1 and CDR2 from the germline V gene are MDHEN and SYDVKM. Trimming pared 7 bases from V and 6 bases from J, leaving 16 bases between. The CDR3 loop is CASTLGKGSQPQHF. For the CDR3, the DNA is TGTGCCAGCACCCTGGGGAAGGGAAGTCAGCCCCAGCATTTT.

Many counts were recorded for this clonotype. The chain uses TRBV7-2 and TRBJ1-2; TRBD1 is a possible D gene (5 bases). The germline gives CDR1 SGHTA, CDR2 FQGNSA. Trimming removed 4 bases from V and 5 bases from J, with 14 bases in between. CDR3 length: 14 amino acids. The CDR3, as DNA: TGTGCCAGCAGCTCCCCGAGGGACCGTTATGGCTACACCTTC. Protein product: CASSSPRDRYGYTF.

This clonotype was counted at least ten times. The CDR3 reads CASSQQGYFTEAFF. The CDR3 DNA reads TGCGCCAGCAGCCAACAGGGTTACTTCACTGAAGCTTTCTTT. The V gene is TRBV4-3, the J gene TRBJ1-1; D is possibly TRBD1 (5 bases). Trimming removed 2 bases at V and 4 bases at J, with 11 bases between. CDR1 and CDR2 from the germline V gene are LGHNA and YSLEER. This CDR3 region has 14 residues.

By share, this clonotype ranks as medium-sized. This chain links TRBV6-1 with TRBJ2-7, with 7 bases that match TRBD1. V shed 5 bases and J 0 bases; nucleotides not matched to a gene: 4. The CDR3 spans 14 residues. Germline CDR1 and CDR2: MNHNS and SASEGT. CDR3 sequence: CASSWTGSSYEQYF. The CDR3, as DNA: TGTGCCAGCAGTTGGACAGGTAGCTCCTACGAGCAGTACTTC.

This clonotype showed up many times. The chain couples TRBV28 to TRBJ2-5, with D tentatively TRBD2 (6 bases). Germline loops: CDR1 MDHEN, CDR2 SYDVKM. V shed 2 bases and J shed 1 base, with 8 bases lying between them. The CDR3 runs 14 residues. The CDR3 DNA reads TGTGCCAGCAGTTTAGCGGGGCGCCAAGAGACCCAGTACTTC. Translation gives CASSLAGRQETQYF.

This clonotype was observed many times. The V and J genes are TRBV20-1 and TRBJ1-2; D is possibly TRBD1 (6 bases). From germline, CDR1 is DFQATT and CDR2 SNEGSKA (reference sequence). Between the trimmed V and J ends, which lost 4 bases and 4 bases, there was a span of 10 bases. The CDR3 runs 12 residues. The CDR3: CSATGDGYGYTF. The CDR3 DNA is TGCAGTGCTACAGGGGACGGCTATGGCTACACCTTC.

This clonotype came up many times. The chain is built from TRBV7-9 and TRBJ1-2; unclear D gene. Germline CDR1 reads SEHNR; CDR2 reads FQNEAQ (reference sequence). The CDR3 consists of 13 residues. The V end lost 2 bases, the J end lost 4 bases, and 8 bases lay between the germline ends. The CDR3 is CASSLSTAYGYTF. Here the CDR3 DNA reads TGTGCCAGCAGCTTAAGTACAGCCTATGGCTACACCTTC.

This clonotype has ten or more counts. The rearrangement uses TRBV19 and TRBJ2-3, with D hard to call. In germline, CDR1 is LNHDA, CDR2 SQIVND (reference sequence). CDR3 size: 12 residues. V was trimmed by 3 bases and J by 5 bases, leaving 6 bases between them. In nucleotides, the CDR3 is TGTGCCAGTAGTATCACCGAAGATACGCAGTATTTT. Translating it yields CASSITEDTQYF. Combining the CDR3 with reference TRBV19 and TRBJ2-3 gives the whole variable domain DGGITQSPKYLFRKEGQNVTLSCEQNLNHDAMYWYRQDPGQGLRLIYYSQIVNDFQKGDIAEGYSVSREKKESFPLTVTSAQKNPTAFYLCASSITEDTQYFGPGTRLTVL.

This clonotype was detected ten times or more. The CDR3 loop is CASSWTGVGAEAFF. For the CDR3, the DNA is TGTGCCAGCAGCTGGACAGGAGTGGGGGCTGAAGCTTTCTTT. The chain couples TRBV7-2 to TRBJ1-1; 7 nucleotides line up with TRBD1. J gave up 6 bases and V 4 bases, and 8 bases lay outside the gene matches. The germline CDR1 and CDR2 sequences are SGHTA and FQGNSA. This CDR3 is 14 amino acids long.